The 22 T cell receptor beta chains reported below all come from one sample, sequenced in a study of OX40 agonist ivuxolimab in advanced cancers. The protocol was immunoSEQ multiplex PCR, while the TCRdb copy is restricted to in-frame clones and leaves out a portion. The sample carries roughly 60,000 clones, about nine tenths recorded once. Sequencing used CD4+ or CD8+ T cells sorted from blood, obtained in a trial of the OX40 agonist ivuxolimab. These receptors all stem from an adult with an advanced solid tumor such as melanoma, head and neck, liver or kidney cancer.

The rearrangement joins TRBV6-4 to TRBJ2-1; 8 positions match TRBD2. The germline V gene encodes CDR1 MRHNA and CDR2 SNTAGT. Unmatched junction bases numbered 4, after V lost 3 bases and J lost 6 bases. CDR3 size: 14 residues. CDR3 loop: CASSEAGGSNEQFF. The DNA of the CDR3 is TGTGCCAGCAGTGAGGCGGGAGGAAGCAATGAGCAGTTCTTC.

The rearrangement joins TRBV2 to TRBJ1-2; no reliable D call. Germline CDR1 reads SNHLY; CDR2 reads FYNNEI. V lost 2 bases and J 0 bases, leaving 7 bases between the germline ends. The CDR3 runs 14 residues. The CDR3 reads CASSELRANYGYTF. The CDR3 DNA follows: TGTGCCAGCAGTGAACTGAGAGCTAACTATGGCTACACCTTC.

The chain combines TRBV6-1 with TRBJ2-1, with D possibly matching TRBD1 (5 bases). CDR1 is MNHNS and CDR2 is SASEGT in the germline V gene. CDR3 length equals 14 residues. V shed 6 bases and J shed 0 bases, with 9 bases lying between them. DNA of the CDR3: TGTGCCAGCAGGGGGCGGAGCTCCTACAATGAGCAGTTCTTC. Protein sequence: CASRGRSSYNEQFF.

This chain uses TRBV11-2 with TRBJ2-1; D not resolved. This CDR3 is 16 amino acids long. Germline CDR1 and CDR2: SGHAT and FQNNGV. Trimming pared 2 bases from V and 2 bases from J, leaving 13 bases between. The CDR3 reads CASSLLIVGPYNEQFF. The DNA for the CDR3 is TGTGCCAGCAGCTTACTTATCGTCGGACCCTACAATGAGCAGTTCTTC.

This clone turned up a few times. In DNA, the CDR3 is TGTGCCAGCAGTGAAACAGGTAATCAGCCCCAGCATTTT. It translates to CASSETGNQPQHF. The chain recombines TRBV2 with TRBJ1-5, with D tentatively TRBD1 (5 bases). CDR1 and CDR2 (germline): SNHLY, FYNNEI. This CDR3 has 13 amino acids. Between the trimmed V and J ends, which lost 2 bases and 4 bases, there was a span of 6 bases.

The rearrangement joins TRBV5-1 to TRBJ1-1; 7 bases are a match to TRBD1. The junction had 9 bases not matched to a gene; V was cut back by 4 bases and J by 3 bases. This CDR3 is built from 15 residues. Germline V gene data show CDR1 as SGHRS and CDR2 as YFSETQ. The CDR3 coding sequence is TGCGCCAGCAGCCATTCACAGGGGATGGACACTGAAGCTTTCTTT. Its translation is CASSHSQGMDTEAFF.

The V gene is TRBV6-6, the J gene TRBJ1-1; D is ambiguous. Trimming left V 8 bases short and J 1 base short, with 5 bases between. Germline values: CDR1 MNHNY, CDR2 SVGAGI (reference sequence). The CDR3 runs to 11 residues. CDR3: CASQENTEAFF. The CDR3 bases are TGTGCCAGCCAGGAGAACACTGAAGCTTTCTTT.

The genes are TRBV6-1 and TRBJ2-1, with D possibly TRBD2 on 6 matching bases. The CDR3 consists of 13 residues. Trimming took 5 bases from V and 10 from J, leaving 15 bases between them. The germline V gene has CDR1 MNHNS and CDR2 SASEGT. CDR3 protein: CASSSPSVMEQFF. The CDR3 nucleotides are TGTGCCAGCAGTTCGCCTAGCGTCATGGAGCAGTTCTTC.

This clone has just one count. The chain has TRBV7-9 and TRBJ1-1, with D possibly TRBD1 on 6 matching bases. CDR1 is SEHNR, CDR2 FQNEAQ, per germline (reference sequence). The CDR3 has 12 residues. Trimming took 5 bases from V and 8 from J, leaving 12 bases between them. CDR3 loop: CASSQQGTEAFF. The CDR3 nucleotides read TGTGCCAGCAGCCAACAGGGTACCGAAGCTTTCTTT.

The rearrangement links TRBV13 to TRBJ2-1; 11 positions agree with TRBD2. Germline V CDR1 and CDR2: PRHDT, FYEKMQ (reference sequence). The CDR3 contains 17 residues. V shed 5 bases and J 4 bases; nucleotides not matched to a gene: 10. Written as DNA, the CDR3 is TGTGCCAGCAGCCCCAACAAGCTAGCGGGAGGTTACAATGAGCAGTTCTTC. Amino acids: CASSPNKLAGGYNEQFF.

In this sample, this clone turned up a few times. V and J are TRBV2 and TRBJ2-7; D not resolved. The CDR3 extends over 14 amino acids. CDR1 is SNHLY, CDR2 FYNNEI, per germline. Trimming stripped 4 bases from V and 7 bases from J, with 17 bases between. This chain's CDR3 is CASSAGGSTEEQYF. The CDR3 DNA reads TGTGCCAGCAGTGCTGGCGGCTCTACTGAGGAGCAGTACTTC.

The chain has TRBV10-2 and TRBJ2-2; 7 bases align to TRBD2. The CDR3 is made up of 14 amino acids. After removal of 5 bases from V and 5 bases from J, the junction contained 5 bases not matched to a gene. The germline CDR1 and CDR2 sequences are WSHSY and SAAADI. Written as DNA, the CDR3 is TGCGCCAGCAGTTATCTAGCGGAGACCGGGGAGCTGTTTTTT. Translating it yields CASSYLAETGELFF.

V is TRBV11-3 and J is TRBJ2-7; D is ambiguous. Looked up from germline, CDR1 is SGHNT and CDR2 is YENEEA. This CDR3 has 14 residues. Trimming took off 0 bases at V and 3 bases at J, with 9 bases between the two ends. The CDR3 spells CASSLDQRDYEQYF. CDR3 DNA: TGTGCCAGCAGCTTAGATCAAAGGGACTACGAGCAGTACTTC.

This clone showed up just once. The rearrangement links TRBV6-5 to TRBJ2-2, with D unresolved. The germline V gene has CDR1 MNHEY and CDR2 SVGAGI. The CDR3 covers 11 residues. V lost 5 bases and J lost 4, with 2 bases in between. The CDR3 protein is CASSATGELFF. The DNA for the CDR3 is TGTGCCAGCAGTGCCACCGGGGAGCTGTTTTTT.

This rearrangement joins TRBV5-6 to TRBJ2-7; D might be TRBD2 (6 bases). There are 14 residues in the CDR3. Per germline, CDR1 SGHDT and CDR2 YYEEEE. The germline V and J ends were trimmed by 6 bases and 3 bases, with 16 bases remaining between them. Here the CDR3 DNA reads TGTGCCAGCACCCAGTTGGGGGGAATCTACGAGCAGTACTTC. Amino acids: CASTQLGGIYEQYF. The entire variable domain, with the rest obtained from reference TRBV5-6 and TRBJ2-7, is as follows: DAGVTQSPTHLIKTRGQQVTLRCSPKSGHDTVSWYQQALGQGPQFIFQYYEEEERQRGNFPDRFSGHQFPNYSSELNVNALLLGDSALYLCASTQLGGIYEQYFGPGTRLTVT.

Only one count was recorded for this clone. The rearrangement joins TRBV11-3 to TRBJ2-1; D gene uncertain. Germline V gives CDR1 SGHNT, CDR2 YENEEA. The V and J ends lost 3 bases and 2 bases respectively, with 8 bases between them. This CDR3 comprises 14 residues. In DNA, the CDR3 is TGTGCCAGCAGCTTGGATGCAACCTACAATGAGCAGTTCTTC. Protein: CASSLDATYNEQFF.

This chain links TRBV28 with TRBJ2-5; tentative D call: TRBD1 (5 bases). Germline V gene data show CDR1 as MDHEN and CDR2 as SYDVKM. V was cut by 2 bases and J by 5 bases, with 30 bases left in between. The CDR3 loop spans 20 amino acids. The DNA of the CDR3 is TGTGCCAGCAGTTTACCCCTCTTGACAGACATATCTCCCCATCCGGAGACCCAGTACTTC. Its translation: CASSLPLLTDISPHPETQYF.

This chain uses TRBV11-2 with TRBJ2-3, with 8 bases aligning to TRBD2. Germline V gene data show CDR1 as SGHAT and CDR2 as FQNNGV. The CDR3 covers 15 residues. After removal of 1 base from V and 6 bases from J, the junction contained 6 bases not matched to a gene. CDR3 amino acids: CASSLAGGPPDTQYF. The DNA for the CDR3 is TGTGCCAGCAGCTTAGCGGGAGGGCCCCCGGATACGCAGTATTTT.

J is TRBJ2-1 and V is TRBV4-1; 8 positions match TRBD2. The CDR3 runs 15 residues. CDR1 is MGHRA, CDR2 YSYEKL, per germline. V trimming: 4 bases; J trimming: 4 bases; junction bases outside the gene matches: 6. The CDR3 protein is CASSPGREIYNEQFF. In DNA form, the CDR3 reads TGCGCCAGCAGCCCCGGGAGGGAAATTTACAATGAGCAGTTCTTC.

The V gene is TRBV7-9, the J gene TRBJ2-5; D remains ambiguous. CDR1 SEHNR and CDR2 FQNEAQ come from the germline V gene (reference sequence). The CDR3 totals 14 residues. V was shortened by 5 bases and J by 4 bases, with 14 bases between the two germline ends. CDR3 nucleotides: TGTGCCAGCAGCCCCGGTAATTTACGAGAGACCCAGTACTTC. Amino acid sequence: CASSPGNLRETQYF.

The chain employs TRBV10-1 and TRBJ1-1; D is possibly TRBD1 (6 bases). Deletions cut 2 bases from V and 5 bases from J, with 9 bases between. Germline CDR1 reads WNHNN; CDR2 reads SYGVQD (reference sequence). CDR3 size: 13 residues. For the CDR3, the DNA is TGCGCCAGCAGTGAGGGACAGCGGACTGAAGCTTTCTTT. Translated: CASSEGQRTEAFF.

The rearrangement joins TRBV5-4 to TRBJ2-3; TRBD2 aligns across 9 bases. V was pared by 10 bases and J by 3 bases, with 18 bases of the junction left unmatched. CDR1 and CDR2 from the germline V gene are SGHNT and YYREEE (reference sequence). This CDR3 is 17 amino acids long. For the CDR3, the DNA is TGTGCCGGAGTTGTCGTGCGGGAGGGTATTCAAACAGATACGCAGTATTTT. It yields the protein CAGVVVREGIQTDTQYF.